This entry concerns a single T cell receptor (beta chain). The sample originates from a study of cytomegalovirus exposure and HLA in healthy donors. The PCR ran on 60 Vbeta and 13 Jbeta primers. Some clones are missing from TCRdb's copy, which holds only in-frame ones; the method was immunoSEQ multiplex PCR. The repertoire holds approximately 160,000 clones, with roughly four fifths as singletons. The CDR3 sequence is 15 residues long. The trim removed 0 bases at V and 3 bases at J, leaving 6 bases unmatched. Germline CDR1 reads SGHRS; CDR2 reads YFSETQ. The receptor's source is a man in his forties in good health and CMV-seronegative. Sequenced: PBMCs. The chain employs TRBV5-1 and TRBJ2-7; TRBD2 agrees at 7 bases. The CDR3 region has the DNA TGCGCCAGCAGCTTGGCCAGCGGGACTTTCTACGAGCAGTACGTC. The encoded protein is CASSLASGTFYEQYV.